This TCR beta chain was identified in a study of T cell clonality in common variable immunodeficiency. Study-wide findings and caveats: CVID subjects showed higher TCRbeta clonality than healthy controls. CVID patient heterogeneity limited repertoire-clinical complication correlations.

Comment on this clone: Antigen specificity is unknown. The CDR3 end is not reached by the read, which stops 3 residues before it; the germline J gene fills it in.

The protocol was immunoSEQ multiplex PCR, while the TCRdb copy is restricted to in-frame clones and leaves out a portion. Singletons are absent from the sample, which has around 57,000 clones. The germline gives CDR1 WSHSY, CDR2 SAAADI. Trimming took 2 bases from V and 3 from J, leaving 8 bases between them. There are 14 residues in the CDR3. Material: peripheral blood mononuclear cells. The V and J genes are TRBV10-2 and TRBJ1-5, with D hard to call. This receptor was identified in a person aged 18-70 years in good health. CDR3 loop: CASSERQANQPQHF. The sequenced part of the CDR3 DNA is TGCGCCAGCAGTGAGAGGCAGGCCAATCAGCCC.